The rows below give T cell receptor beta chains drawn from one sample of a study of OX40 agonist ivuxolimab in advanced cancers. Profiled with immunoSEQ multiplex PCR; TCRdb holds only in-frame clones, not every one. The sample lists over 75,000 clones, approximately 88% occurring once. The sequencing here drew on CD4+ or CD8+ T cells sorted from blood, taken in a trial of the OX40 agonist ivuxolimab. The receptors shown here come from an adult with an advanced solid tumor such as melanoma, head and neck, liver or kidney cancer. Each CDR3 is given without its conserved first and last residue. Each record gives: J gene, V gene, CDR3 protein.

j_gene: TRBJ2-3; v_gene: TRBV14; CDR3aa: ASSISRGTTDTQY
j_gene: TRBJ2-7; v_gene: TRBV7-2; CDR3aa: ASSLVKAYEQY
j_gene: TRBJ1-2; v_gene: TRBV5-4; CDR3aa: ASSLYGTYGYT
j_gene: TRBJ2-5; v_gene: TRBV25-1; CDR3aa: ASRIDGQGAQY
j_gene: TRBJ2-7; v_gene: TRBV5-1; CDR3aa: ASSYNDRRSSYEQY
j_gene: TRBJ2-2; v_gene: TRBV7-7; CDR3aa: ASSLAPGQVPNTGELF
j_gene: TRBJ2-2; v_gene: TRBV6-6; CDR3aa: ASYNRRIEIAGELF
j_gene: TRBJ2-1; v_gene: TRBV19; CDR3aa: ASTPGLQGDEQF
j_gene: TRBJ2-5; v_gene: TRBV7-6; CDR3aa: ASSGDRVGETQY
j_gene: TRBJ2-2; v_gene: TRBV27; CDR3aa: ASSLNPGLPQYTGELF
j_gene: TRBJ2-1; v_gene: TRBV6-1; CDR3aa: ASRGIDRAHEQF
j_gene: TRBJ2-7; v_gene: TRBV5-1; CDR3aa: ASSHTTGDEQY
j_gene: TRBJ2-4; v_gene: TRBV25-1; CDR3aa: ASSPNREGAGGKNIQY
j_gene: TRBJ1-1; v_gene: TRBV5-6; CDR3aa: ASSSRAGDPEAF
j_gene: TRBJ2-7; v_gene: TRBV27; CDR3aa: ASSTSRRRTSVSYEQY
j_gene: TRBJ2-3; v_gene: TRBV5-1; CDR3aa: ASSPSGLGGTDTQY
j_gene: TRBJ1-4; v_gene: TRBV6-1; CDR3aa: ASSEEAREEKLF
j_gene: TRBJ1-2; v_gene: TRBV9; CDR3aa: ASSVVGQGAENYGYT
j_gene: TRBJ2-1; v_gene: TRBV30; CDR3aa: AWRKPLAGAFNEQF
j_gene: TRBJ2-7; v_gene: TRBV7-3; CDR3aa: ASSLNPGQAYEQY
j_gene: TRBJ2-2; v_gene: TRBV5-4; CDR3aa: ASSPDSSLTNTGELF
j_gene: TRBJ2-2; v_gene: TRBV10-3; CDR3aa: AISAQGVTGELF
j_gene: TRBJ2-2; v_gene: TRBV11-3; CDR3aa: ASSLIVAGGPGELF
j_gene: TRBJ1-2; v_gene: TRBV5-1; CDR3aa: ASSLAKQVGYT
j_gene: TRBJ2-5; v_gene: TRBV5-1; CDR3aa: ASSQSQETQY
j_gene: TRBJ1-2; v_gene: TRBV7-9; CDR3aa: ASSFLDTGYT
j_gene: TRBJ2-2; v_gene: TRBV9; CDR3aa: ASSVGPTGELF
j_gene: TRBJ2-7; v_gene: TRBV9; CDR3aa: ASSRRDSEQY
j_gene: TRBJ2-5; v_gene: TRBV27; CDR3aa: ASSSPGGPKQETQY
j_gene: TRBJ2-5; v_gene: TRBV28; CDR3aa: ASSLAGSQETQY
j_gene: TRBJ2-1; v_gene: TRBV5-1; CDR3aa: ASSLEDSAYNEQF
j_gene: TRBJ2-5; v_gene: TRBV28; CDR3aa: ASRIQGGETQY
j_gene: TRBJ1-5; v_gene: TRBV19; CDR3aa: ASSGIVNQPQH
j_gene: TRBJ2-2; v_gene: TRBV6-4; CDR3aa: ASRPYRGREAGELF
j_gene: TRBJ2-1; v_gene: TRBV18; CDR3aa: ASSPTRASGDNNEQF
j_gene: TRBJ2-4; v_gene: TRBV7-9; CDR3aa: ASSLGLGNIQY
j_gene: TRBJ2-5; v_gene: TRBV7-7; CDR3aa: ASSLSLDSQETQY
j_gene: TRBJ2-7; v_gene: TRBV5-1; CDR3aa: ASSPQSGTSSYEQY
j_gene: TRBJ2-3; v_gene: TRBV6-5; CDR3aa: ASSPGQVTLDTQY
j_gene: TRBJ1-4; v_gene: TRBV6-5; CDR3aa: ASRQGNNEKLF
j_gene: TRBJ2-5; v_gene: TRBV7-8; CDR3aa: ASSPRGGGGQETQY
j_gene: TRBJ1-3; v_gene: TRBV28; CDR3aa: ASSSPAAGSDTIY
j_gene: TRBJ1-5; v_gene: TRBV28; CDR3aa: ASKNNQPQH
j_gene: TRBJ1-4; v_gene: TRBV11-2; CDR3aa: ASSRENEKLF
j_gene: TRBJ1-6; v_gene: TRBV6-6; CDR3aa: ASSHRQGPNSPLH
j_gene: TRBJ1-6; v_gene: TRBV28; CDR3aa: ASSRSNPPLH
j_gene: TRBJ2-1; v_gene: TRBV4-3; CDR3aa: ASSQVAGGDFEQF
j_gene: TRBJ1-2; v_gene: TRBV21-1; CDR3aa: ASSPLFRGGYGYT
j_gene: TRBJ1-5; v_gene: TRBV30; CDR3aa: AWSQDGGSGGNQPQH
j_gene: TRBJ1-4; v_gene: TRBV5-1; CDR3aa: ASSLAAAVNEKLF
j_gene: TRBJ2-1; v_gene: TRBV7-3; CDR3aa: ASSLDGSGGKQF
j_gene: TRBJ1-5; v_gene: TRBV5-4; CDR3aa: ASSVYDRGNQPQH